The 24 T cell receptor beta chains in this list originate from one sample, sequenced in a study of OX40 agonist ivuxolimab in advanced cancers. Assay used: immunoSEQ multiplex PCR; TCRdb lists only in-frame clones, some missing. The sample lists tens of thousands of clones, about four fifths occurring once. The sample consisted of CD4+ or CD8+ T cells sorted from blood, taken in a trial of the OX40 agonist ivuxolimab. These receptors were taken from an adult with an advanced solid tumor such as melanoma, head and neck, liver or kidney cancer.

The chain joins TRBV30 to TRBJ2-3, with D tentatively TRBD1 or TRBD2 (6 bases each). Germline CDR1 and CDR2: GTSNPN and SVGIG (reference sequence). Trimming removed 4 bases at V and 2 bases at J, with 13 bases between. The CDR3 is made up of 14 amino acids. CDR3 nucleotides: TGTGCCTGGAAGAGGGGGACTTACACAGATACGCAGTATTTT. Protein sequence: CAWKRGTYTDTQYF.

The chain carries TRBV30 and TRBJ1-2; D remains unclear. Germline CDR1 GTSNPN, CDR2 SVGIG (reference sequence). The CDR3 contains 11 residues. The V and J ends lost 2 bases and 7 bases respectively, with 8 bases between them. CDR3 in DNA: TGTGCCTGGAGTTCGGGTTTTGGCTACACCTTC. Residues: CAWSSGFGYTF. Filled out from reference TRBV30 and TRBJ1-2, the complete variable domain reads SQTIHQWPATLVQPVGSPLSLECTVEGTSNPNLYWYRQAAGRGLQLLFYSVGIGQISSEVPQNLSASRPQDRQFILSSKKLLLSDSGFYLCAWSSGFGYTFGSGTRLTVV.

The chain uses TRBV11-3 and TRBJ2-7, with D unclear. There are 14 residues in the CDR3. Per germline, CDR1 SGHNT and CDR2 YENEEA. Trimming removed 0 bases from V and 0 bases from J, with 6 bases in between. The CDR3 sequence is CASSLDAGSYEQYF. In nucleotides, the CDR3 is TGTGCCAGCAGCTTAGATGCAGGCTCCTACGAGCAGTACTTC. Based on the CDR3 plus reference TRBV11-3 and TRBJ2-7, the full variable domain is EAGVVQSPRYKIIEKKQPVAFWCNPISGHNTLYWYLQNLGQGPELLIRYENEEAVDDSQLPKDRFSAERLKGVDSTLKIQPAELGDSAVYLCASSLDAGSYEQYFGPGTRLTVT.

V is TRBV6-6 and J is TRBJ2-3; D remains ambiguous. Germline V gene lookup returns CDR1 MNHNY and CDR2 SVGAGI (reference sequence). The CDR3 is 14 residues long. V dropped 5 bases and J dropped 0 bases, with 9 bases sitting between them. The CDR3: CASSTQTSTDTQYF. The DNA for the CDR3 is TGTGCCAGCAGTACCCAGACTAGCACAGATACGCAGTATTTT.

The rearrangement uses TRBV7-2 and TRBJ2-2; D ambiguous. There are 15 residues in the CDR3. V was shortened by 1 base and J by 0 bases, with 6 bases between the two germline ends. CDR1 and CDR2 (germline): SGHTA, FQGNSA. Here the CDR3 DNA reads TGTGCCAGCAGCTTAGACAGACCGAACACCGGGGAGCTGTTTTTT. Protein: CASSLDRPNTGELFF.

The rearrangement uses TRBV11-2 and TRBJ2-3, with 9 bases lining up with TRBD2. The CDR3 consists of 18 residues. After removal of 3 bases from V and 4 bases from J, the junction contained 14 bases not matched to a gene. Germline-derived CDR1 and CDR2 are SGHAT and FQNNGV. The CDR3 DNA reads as TGTGCCAGCAGCTTGCGGGGCGGGAGGGCCCCGTTCCCAGATACGCAGTATTTT. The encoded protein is CASSLRGGRAPFPDTQYF.

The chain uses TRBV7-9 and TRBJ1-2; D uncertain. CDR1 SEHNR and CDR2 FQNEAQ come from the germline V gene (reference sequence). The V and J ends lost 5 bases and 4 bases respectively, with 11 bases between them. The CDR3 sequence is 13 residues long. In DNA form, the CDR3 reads TGTGCCAGCAGCACCGACGTGGCCTATGGCTACACCTTC. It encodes CASSTDVAYGYTF.

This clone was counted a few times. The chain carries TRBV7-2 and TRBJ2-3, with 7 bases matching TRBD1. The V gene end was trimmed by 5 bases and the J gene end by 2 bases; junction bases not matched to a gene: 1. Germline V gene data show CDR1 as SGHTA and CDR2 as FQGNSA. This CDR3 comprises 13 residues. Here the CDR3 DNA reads TGTGCCAGCAGCGGACAGGCCACAGATACGCAGTATTTT. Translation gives CASSGQATDTQYF.

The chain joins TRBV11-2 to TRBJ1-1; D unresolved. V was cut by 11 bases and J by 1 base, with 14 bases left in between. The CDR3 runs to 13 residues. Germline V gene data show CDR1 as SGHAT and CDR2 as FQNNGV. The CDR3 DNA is TGTGCCTCCCACCGGGTTCCGAACACTGAAGCTTTCTTT. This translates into CASHRVPNTEAFF.

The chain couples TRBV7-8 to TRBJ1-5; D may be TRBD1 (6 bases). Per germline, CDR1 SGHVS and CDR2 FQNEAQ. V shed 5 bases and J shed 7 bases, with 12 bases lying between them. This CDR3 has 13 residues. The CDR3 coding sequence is TGTGCCAGCAGCCGACGAGGGGGACAGCCCCAGCATTTT. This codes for CASSRRGGQPQHF.

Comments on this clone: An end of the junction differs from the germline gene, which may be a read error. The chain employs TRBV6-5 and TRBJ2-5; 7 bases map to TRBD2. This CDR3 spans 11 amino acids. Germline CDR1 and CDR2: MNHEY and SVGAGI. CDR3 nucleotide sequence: TGTGCCAGCAGTTACGCCAGCGGGAAAGACTTC. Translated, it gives CASSYASGKDF.

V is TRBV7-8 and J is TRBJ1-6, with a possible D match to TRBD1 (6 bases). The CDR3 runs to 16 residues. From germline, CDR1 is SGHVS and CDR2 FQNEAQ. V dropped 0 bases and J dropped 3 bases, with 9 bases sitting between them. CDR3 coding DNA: TGTGCCAGCAGCTTAGCCGCAGGGGACTATAATTCACCCCTCCACTTT. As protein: CASSLAAGDYNSPLHF.

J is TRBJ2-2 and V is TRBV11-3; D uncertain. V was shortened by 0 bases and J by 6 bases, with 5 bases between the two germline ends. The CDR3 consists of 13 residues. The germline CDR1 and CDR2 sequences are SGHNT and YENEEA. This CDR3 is CASSLDFAGELFF. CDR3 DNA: TGTGCCAGCAGCTTAGACTTCGCCGGGGAGCTGTTTTTT.

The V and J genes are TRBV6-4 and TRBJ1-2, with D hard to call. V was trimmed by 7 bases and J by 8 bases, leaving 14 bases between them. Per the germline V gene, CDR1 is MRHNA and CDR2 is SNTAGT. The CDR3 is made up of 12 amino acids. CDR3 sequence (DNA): TGTGCCAGCAATGAGGAGTACGGGGGCTACACCTTC. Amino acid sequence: CASNEEYGGYTF.

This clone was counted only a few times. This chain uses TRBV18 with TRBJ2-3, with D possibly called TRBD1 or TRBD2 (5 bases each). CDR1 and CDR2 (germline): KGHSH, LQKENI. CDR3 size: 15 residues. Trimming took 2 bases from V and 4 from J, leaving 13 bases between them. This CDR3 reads CASSPGGPVSDTQYF. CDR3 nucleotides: TGTGCCAGCTCACCAGGGGGACCGGTTTCAGATACGCAGTATTTT.

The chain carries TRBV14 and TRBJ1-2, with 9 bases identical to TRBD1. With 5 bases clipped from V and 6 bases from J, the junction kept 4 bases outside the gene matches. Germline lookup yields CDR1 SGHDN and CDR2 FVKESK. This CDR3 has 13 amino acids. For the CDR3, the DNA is TGTGCCAGCAGCTATGGGACAGGGAATGGCTACACCTTC. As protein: CASSYGTGNGYTF.

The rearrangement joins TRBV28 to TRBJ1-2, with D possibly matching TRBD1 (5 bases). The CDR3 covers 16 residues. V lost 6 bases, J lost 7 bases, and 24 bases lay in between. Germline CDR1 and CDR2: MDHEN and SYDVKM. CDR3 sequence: CASSPYSLQGIRGYTF. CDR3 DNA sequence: TGTGCCAGCAGCCCGTATTCCTTGCAGGGAATTCGTGGCTACACCTTC.

CDR3 bases: TGTGCCAGCAGTTTAGTGGCAGGGAACTATCAGCCCCAGCATTTT. This translates into CASSLVAGNYQPQHF. The chain is built from TRBV28 and TRBJ1-5, with D tentatively TRBD1 (5 bases). This CDR3 contains 15 residues. The V gene lost 2 bases and the J gene lost 5 bases, with 13 bases spanning the gap. Germline CDR1 and CDR2: MDHEN and SYDVKM.

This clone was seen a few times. The CDR3 coding sequence is TGTGCCATCAGTGAAAGATTCCCTGGCACAGATACGCAGTATTTT. Translated: CAISERFPGTDTQYF. This chain joins TRBV10-3 and TRBJ2-3; no firm D call. CDR3 length: 15 residues. The germline V gene has CDR1 ENHRY and CDR2 SYGVKD. Trimming cost V 3 bases and J 1 base, with 11 bases left between them.

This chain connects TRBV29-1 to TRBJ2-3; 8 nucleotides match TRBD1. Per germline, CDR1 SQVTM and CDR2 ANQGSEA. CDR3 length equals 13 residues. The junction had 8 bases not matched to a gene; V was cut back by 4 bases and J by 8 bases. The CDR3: CSVADRGLRTQYF. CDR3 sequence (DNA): TGCAGCGTTGCTGACAGGGGTCTCCGTACGCAGTATTTT.

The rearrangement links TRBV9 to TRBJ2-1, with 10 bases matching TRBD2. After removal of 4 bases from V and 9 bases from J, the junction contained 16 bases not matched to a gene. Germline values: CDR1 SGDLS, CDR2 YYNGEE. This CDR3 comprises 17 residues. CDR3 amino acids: CASSPRLAGTIRIEQFF. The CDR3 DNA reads TGTGCCAGCAGCCCCCGACTAGCGGGCACCATTCGCATTGAGCAGTTCTTC.

The CDR3 nucleotides are TGTGCCTGGAGTGTACTGTCGTCGAAGGGGGGGTCCTACGAGCAGTACTTC. It translates to CAWSVLSSKGGSYEQYF. The chain has TRBV30 and TRBJ2-7; D is possibly TRBD2 (7 bases). V lost 0 bases to trimming and J lost 1 base, with 19 bases between them. Germline values: CDR1 GTSNPN, CDR2 SVGIG (reference sequence). There are 17 residues in the CDR3. Looking up the rest from reference TRBV30 and TRBJ2-7 gives the full variable domain: SQTIHQWPATLVQPVGSPLSLECTVEGTSNPNLYWYRQAAGRGLQLLFYSVGIGQISSEVPQNLSASRPQDRQFILSSKKLLLSDSGFYLCAWSVLSSKGGSYEQYFGPGTRLTVT.

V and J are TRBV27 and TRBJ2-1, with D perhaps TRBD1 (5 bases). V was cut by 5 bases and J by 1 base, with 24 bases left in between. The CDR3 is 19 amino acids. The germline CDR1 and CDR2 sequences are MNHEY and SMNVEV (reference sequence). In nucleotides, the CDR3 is TGTGCCAGCAGTAAAACCATCGCCAGGGAACTCTCTTCCTACAATGAGCAGTTCTTC. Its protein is CASSKTIARELSSYNEQFF.

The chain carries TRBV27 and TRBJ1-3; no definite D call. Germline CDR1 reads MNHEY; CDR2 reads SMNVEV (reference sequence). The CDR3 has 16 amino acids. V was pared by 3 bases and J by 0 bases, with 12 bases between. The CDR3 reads CASSFVGSDSGNTIYF. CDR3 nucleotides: TGTGCCAGCAGTTTTGTGGGATCGGACTCTGGAAACACCATATATTTT.